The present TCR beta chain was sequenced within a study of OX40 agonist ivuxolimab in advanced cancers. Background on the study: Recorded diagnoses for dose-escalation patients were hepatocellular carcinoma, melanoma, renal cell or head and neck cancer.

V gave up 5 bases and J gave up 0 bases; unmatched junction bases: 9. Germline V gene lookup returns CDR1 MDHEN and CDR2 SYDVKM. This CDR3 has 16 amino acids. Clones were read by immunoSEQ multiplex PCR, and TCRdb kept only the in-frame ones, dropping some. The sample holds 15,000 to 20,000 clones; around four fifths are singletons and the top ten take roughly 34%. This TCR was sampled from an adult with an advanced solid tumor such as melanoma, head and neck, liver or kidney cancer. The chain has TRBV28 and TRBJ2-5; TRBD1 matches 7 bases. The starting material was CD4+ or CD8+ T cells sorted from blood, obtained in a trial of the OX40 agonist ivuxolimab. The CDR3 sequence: CASSLTGTADQETQYF. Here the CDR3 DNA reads TGTGCCAGCAGTCTAACCGGGACAGCCGACCAAGAGACCCAGTACTTC.